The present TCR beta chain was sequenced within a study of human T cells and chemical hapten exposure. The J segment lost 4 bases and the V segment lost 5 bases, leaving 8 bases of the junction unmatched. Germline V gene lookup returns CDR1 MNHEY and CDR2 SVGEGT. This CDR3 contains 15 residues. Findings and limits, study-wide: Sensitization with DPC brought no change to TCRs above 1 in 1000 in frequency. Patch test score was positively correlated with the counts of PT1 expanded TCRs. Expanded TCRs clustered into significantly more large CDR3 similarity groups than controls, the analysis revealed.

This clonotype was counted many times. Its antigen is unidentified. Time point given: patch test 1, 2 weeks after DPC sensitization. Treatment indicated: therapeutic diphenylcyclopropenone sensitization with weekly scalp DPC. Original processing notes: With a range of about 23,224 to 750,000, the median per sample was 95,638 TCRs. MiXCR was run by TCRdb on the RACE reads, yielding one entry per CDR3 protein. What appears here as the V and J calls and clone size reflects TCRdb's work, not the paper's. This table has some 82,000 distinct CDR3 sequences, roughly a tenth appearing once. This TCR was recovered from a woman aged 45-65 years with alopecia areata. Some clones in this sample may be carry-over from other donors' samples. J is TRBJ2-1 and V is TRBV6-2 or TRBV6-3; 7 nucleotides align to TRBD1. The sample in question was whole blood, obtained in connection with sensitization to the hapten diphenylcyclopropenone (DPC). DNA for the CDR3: TGTGCCAGCAGTACGGACAGGCGCTTTTACAATGAGCAGTTCTTC. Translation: CASSTDRRFYNEQFF.